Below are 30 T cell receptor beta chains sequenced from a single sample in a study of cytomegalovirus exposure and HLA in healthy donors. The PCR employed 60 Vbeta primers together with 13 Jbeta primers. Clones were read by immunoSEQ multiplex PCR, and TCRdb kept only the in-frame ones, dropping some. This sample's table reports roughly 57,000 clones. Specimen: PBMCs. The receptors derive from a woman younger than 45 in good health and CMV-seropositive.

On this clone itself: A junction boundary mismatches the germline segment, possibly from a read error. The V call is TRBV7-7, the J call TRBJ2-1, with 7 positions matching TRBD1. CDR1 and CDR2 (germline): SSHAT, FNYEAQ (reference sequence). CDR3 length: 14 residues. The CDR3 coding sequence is TGTGCTAGCAGCTTGAGGGGGCAGGGCAATGAGCAGTTCTTC. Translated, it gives CASSLRGQGNEQFF.

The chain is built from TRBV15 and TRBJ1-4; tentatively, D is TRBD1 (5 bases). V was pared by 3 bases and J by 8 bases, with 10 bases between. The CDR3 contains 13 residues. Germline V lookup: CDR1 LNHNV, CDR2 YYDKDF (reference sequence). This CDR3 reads CATSRGPGEKLFF. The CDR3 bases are TGTGCCACCAGCAGGGGGCCGGGCGAAAAACTGTTTTTT.

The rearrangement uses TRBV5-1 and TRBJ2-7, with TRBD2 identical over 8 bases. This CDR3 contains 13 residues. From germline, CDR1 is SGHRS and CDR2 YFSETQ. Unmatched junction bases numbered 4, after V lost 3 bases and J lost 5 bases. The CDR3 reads CASSSPGGDEQYF. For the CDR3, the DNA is TGCGCCAGCAGCTCGCCGGGAGGGGACGAGCAGTACTTC.

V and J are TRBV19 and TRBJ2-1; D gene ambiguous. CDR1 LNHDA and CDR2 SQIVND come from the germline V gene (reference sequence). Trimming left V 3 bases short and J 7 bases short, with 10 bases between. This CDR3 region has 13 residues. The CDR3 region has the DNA TGTGCCAGTAGTATCGCGGTAAGGAATGAGCAGTTCTTC. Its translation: CASSIAVRNEQFF.

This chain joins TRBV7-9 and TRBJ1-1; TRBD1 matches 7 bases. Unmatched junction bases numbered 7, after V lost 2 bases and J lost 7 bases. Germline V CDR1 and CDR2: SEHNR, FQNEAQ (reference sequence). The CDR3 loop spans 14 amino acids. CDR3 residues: CASSLRRYRGEAFF. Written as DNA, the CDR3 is TGTGCCAGCAGCTTACGCCGGTACAGGGGTGAAGCTTTCTTT. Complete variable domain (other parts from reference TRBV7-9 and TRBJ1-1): DTGVSQNPRHKITKRGQNVTFRCDPISEHNRLYWYRQTLGQGPEFLTYFQNEAQLEKSRLLSDRFSAERPKGSFSTLEIQRTEQGDSAMYLCASSLRRYRGEAFFGQGTRLTVV.

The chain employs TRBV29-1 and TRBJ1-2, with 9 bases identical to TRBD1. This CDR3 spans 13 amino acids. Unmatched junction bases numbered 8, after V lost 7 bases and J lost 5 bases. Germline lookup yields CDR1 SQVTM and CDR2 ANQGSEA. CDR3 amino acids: CSALGQGVYGYTF. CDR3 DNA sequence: TGCAGCGCCCTGGGACAGGGAGTGTATGGCTACACCTTC.

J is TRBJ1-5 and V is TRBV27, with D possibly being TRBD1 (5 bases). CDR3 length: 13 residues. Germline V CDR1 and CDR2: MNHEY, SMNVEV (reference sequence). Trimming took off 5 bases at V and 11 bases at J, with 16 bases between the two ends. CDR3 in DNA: TGTGCCAGCAGTCATGACAGACAAGGAGCCCAGCATTTT. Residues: CASSHDRQGAQHF.

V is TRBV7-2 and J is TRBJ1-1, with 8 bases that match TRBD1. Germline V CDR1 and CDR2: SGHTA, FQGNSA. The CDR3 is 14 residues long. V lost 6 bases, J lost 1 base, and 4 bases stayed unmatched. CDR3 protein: CASSTGTGNTEAFF. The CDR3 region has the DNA TGTGCCAGCAGTACCGGGACAGGGAACACTGAAGCTTTCTTT.

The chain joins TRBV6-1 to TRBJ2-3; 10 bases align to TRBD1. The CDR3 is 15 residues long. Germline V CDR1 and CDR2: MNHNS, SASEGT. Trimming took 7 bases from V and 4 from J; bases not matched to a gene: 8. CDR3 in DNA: TGTGCCAGCACTTGGGGACAGGGGTTCCCAGATACGCAGTATTTT. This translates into CASTWGQGFPDTQYF.

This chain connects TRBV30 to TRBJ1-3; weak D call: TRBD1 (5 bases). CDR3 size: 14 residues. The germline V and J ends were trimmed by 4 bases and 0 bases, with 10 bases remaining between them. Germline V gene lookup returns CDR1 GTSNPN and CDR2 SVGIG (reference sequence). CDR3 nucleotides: TGTGCCTGGACGCGGGGGGGCTCTGGAAACACCATATATTTT. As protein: CAWTRGGSGNTIYF. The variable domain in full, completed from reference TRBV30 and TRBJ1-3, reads SQTIHQWPATLVQPVGSPLSLECTVEGTSNPNLYWYRQAAGRGLQLLFYSVGIGQISSEVPQNLSASRPQDRQFILSSKKLLLSDSGFYLCAWTRGGSGNTIYFGEGSWLTVV.

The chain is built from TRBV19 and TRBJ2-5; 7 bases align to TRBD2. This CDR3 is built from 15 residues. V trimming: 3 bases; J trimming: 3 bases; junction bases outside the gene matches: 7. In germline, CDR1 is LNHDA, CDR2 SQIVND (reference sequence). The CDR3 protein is CASSMGLLAEETQYF. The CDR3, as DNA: TGTGCCAGTAGTATGGGCCTTCTAGCGGAAGAGACCCAGTACTTC.

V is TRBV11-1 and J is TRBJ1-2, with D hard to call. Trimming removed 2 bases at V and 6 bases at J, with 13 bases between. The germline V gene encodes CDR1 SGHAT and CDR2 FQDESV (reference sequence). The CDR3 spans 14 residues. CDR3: CASSLSGVTDGYTF. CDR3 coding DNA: TGTGCCAGCAGCTTAAGCGGGGTAACGGATGGCTACACCTTC.

As DNA, the CDR3 is TGTGCCAGTAGTATAGACCCGGGACAGGCCTACAATGAGCAGTTCTTC. It specifies CASSIDPGQAYNEQFF. The V and J genes are TRBV19 and TRBJ2-1; 8 bases are shared with TRBD1. CDR1 and CDR2 from the germline V gene are LNHDA and SQIVND (reference sequence). V lost 0 bases, J lost 2 bases, and 3 bases stayed unmatched. The CDR3 consists of 16 residues.

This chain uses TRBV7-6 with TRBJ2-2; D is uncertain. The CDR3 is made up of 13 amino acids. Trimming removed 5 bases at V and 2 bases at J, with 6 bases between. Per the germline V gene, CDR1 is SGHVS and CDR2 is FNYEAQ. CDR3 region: CASSGTNTGELFF. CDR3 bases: TGTGCCAGCAGCGGTACAAACACCGGGGAGCTGTTTTTT.

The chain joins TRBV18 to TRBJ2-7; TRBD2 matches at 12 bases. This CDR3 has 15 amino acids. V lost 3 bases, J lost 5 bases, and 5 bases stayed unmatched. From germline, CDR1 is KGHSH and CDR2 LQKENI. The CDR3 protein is CASSPTSGSLNEQYF. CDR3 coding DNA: TGTGCCAGCTCACCGACTAGCGGGAGTCTAAACGAGCAGTACTTC.

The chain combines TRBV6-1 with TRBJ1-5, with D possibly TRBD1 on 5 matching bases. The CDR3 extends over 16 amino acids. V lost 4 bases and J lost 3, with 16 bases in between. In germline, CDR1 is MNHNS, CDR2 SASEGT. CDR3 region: CASSARDSSPNQPQHF. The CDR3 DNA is TGTGCCAGCAGTGCCAGAGACAGCAGCCCCAATCAGCCCCAGCATTTT.

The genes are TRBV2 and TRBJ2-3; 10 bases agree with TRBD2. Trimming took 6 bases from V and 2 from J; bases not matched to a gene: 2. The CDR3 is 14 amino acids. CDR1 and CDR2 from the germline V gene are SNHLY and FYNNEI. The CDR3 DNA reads TGTGCCAGCAGACTAGCGGGGAACACAGATACGCAGTATTTT. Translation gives CASRLAGNTDTQYF.

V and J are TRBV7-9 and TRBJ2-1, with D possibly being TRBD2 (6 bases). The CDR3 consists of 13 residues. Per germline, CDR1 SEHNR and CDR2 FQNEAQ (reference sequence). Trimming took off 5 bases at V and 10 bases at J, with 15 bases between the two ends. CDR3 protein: CASSPGVVGEQFF. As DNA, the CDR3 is TGTGCCAGCAGCCCGGGGGTGGTCGGGGAGCAGTTCTTC.

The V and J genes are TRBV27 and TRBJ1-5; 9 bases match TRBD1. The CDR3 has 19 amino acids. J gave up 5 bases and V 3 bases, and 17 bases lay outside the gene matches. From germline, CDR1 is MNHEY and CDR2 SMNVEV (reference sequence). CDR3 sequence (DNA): TGTGCCAGCAGTTTCGACGCCGGGACAGGGAATGGGGCCGATCAGCCCCAGCATTTT. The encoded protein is CASSFDAGTGNGADQPQHF.

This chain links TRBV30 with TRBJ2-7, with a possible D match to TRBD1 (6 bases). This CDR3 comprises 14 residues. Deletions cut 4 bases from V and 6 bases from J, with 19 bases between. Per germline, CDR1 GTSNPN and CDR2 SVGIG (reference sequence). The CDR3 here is CAWNSQGQSGEQYF. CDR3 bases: TGTGCCTGGAACTCCCAGGGGCAGTCCGGCGAGCAGTACTTC. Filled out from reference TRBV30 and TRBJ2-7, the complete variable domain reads SQTIHQWPATLVQPVGSPLSLECTVEGTSNPNLYWYRQAAGRGLQLLFYSVGIGQISSEVPQNLSASRPQDRQFILSSKKLLLSDSGFYLCAWNSQGQSGEQYFGPGTRLTVT.

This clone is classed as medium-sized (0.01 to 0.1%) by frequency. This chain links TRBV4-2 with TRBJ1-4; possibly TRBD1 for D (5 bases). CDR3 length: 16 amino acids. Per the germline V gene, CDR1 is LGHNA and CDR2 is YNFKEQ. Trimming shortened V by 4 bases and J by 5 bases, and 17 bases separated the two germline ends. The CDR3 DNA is TGTGCCAGCAGCCCTTCCGCGGGGACGGGAAATGAAAAACTGTTTTTT. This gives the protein CASSPSAGTGNEKLFF.

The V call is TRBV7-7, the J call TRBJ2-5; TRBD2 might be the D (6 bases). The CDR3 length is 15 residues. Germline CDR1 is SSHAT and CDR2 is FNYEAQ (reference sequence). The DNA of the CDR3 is TGTGCTAGCGGCCCTCCGGTAGGGGAGGTGGAGACCCAGTACTTC. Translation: CASGPPVGEVETQYF.

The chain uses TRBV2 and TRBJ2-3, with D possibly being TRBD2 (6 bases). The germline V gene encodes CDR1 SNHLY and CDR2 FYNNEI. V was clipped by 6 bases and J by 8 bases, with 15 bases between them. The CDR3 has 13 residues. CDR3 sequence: CASSTTLAGTQYF. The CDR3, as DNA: TGTGCCAGCAGCACAACACTAGCTGGTACGCAGTATTTT.

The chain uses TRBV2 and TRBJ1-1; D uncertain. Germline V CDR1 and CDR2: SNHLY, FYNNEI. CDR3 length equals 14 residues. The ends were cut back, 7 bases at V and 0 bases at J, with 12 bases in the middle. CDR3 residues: CASIPGLLNTEAFF. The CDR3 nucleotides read TGTGCCAGCATTCCCGGACTATTGAACACTGAAGCTTTCTTT.

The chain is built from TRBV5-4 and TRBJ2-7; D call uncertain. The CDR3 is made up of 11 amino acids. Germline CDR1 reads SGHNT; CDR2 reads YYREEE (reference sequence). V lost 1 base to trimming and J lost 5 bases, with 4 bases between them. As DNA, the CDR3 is TGTGCCAGCAGCTTGTCAAACGAGCAGTACTTC. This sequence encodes CASSLSNEQYF.

CDR3 amino acids: CASSVQGANYGYTF. CDR3 in DNA: TGTGCCAGCAGCGTACAGGGGGCGAATTATGGCTACACCTTC. J is TRBJ1-2 and V is TRBV9; TRBD1 aligns across 8 bases. The V segment lost 1 base and the J segment 5 bases; nucleotides outside the gene matches: 4. The germline V gene has CDR1 SGDLS and CDR2 YYNGEE. The CDR3 contains 14 residues.

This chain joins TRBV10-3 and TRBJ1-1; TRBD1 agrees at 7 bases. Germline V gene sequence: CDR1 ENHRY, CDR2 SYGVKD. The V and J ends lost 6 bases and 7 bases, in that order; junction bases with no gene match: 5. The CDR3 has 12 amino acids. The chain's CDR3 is CAIRPDRDEAFF. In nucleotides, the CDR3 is TGTGCCATCAGACCTGACAGGGATGAAGCTTTCTTT.

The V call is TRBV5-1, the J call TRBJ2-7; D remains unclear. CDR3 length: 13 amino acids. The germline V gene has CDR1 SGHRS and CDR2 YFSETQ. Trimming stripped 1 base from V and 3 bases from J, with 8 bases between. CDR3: CASSLSTGYEQYF. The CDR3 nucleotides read TGCGCCAGCAGCTTGTCGACGGGCTACGAGCAGTACTTC. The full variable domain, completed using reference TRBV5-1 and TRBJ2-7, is KAGVTQTPRYLIKTRGQQVTLSCSPISGHRSVSWYQQTPGQGLQFLFEYFSETQRNKGNFPGRFSGRQFSNSRSEMNVSTLELGDSALYLCASSLSTGYEQYFGPGTRLTVT.

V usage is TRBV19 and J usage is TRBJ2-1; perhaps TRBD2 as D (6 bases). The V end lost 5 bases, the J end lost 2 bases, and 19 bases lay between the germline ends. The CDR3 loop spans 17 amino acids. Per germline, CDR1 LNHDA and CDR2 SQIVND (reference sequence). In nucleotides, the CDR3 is TGTGCCAGTAGTCGTGGTAGCGGTATGCGGCCCTACAATGAGCAGTTCTTC. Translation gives CASSRGSGMRPYNEQFF.

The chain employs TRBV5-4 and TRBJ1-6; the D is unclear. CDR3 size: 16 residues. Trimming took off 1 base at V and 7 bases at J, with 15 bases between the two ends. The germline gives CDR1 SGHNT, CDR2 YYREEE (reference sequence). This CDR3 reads CASSLKREVGNSPLHF. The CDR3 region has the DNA TGTGCCAGCAGCTTGAAACGGGAGGTCGGGAATTCACCCCTCCACTTT.